What follows describes a single TCR beta chain. Study members were between 18 and 89 years old and lived in about two dozen US regions. Participant-reported clinical history was the basis for cohort assignment. TCRdb keeps only in-frame clones here, not all; method: immunoSEQ multiplex PCR. The profile shows around 370,000 clones, 88% of them singletons. The record originates from a study of blood T cell repertoires in COVID-19. Across the whole study: Some COVID-19 samples were acute and others convalescent; all came from the United States, Italy and Spain. In each case, the material was cDNA or gDNA derived from T cells, B-cell-depleted T cells, or PBMCs.

Trimming removed 7 bases from V and 6 bases from J, with 15 bases in between. The CDR3 runs to 13 residues. Germline V CDR1 and CDR2: MDHEN, SYDVKM. The source is a woman under 30 who had recovered from COVID-19. The V call is TRBV28, the J call TRBJ1-2; no reliable D call. The sample was PBMCs or T cells enriched from blood (not recorded which). CDR3 in amino acids: CASTSRLANGYTF. DNA of the CDR3: TGTGCCAGCACCTCCCGCCTAGCTAATGGCTACACCTTC.